This TCR beta chain was captured by sequencing in a study of blood T cell repertoires in COVID-19. The CDR3 sequence is 15 residues long. Germline V gene data show CDR1 as MGHRA and CDR2 as YSYEKL. Some clones are missing from TCRdb's copy, which holds only in-frame ones; the method was immunoSEQ multiplex PCR. Altogether 70,000 to 100,000 clones are present, 75% being singletons, with the ten largest covering about 4.2%. About this clone itself: One end of the junction is discordant with germline, which a read error may explain.

This chain uses TRBV4-1 with TRBJ2-7, with 7 positions matching TRBD1. The receptor comes from a woman between 50 and 59 years old with acute or convalescent COVID-19. Sequencing was done on a sample of peripheral blood. The CDR3 spells CASGQAAGGSYEQYF. In DNA, the CDR3 is TGCGCCAGCGGCCAAGCGGCAGGGGGTTCCTACGAGCAGTACTTC.